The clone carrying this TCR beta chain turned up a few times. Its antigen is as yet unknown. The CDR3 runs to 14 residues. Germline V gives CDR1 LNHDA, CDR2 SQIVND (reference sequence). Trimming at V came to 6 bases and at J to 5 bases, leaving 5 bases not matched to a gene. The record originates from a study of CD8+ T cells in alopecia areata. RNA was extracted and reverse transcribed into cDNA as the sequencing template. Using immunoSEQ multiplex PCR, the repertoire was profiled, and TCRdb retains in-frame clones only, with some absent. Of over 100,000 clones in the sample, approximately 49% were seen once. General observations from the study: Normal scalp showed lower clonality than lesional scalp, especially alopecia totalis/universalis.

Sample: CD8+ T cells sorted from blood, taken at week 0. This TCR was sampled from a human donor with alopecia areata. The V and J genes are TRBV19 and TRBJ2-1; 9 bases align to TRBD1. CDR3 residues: CASRRDRDHNEQFF. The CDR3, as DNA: TGTGCCAGTAGGAGGGACAGGGACCACAATGAGCAGTTCTTC.